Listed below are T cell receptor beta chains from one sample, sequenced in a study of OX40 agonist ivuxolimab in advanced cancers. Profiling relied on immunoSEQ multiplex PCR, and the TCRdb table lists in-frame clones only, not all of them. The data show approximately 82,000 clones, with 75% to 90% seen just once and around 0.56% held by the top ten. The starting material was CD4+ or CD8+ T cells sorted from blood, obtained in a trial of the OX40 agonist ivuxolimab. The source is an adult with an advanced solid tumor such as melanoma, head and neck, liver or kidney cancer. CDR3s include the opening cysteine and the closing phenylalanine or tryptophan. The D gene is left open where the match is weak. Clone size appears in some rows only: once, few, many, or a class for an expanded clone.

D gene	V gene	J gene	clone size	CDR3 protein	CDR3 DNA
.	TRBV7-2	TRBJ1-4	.	CASSRGGRTNEKLFF	TGTGCCAGCAGCCGGGGGGGGAGAACTAATGAAAAACTGTTTTTT
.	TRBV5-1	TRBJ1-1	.	CASSFNGLNTEAFF	TGCGCCAGCAGCTTTAACGGATTGAACACTGAAGCTTTCTTT
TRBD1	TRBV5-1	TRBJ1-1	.	CASGEQGAGTEAFF	TGCGCCAGCGGAGAACAGGGGGCGGGTACTGAAGCTTTCTTT
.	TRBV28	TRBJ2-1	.	CASSKSIEQFF	TGTGCCAGCAGTAAAAGTATTGAGCAGTTCTTC
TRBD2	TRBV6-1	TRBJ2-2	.	CASSPRTSVTGELFF	TGTGCCAGCAGTCCTCGGACTAGTGTCACCGGGGAGCTGTTTTTT
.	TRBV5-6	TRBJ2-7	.	CASSRGYEQYF	TGTGCCAGCAGTCGGGGCTACGAGCAGTACTTC
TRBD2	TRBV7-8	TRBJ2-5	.	CASSSPRTSWETQYF	TGTGCCAGCAGCTCCCCCCGGACTAGCTGGGAGACCCAGTACTTC
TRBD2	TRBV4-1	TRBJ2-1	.	CASSQSRYVAGAPLNEQFF	TGCGCCAGCAGCCAATCCCGTTACGTAGCGGGGGCCCCCCTAAATGAGCAGTTCTTC
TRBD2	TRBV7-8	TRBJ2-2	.	CASNSYARTRSSGELFF	TGTGCCAGCAATTCCTATGCGAGGACTAGATCGTCCGGGGAGCTGTTTTTT
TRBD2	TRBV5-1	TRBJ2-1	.	CASSLALGSGTPHEQFF	TGCGCCAGCAGCTTGGCTTTGGGTAGCGGGACCCCCCATGAGCAGTTCTTC
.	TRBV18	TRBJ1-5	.	CASSPDQGQPQHF	TGTGCCAGCTCACCAGATCAGGGTCAGCCCCAGCATTTT
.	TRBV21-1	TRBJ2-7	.	CAIPQGNEQYF	TGTGCCATCCCACAGGGGAACGAGCAGTACTTC
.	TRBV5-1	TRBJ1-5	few	CASSLGGTAGQPQHF	TGCGCCAGCAGCTTGGGAGGGACCGCGGGCCAGCCCCAGCATTTT
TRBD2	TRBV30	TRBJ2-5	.	CAWSFGNLAGGRETQYF	TGTGCCTGGAGTTTTGGCAATCTAGCGGGGGGGCGTGAGACCCAGTACTTC
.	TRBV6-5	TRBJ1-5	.	CASRAGHLNQPQHF	TGTGCCAGCAGGGCGGGACACCTCAATCAGCCCCAGCATTTT
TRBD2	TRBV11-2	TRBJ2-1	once	CASSWPGGKGNEQFF	TGTGCCAGCAGCTGGCCCGGGGGGAAGGGTAATGAGCAGTTCTTC
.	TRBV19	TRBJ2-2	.	CASSTQTGELFF	TGTGCCAGTAGTACCCAGACCGGGGAGCTGTTTTTT
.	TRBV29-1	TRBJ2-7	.	CSVGPGKAYEQYF	TGCAGCGTTGGACCAGGGAAAGCCTACGAGCAGTACTTC
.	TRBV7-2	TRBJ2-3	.	CASSAYTDTQYF	TGTGCCAGCAGCGCCTACACAGATACGCAGTATTTT
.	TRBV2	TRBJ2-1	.	CASRMVGLGANEQFF	TGTGCCAGCAGAATGGTAGGCCTAGGGGCAAATGAGCAGTTCTTC
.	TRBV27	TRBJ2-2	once	CASSLYGGLRTGELFF	TGTGCCAGCAGTTTATACGGGGGGCTGCGGACCGGGGAGCTGTTTTTT
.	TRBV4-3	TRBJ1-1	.	CASSRNTEAFF	TGCGCCAGCAGCCGAAACACTGAAGCTTTCTTT
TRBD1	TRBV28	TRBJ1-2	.	CASSRTGPSYGYTF	TGTGCCAGCAGTCGGACAGGTCCGTCGTATGGCTACACCTTC
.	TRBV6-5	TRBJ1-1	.	CASSYSATVNTEAFF	TGTGCCAGCAGTTACTCGGCGACGGTGAACACTGAAGCTTTCTTT
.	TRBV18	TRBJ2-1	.	CASSPAGPNNEQFF	TGTGCCAGCTCACCAGCAGGGCCAAACAATGAGCAGTTCTTC
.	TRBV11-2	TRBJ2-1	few	CASSPRGWGLSSYNEQFF	TGTGCCAGCAGCCCGCGTGGGTGGGGCCTTAGCTCCTACAATGAGCAGTTCTTC
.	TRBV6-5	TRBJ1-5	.	CASSEARDQPQHF	TGTGCCAGCAGTGAAGCGAGGGATCAGCCCCAGCATTTT
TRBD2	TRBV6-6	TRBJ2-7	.	CASSGRGTSFYEQYF	TGTGCCAGCAGTGGCAGAGGGACTAGCTTTTACGAGCAGTACTTC
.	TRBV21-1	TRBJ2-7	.	CASSKDLMGYEQYF	TGTGCCAGCAGCAAGGATTTGATGGGCTACGAGCAGTACTTC
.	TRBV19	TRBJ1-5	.	CASSEGQGQPQHF	TGTGCCAGTAGTGAGGGGCAAGGTCAGCCCCAGCATTTT
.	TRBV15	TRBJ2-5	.	CATSRDQAASFPGETQYF	TGTGCCACCAGCAGAGATCAGGCGGCTAGCTTCCCCGGGGAGACCCAGTACTTC
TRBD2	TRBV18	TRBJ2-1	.	CASSRVSAGGSDEQFF	TGTGCCAGCTCACGTGTATCAGCGGGGGGTAGCGATGAGCAGTTCTTC
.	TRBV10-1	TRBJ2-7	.	CASSLGGAHEQYF	TGCGCCAGCAGCCTGGGCGGGGCCCACGAGCAGTACTTC
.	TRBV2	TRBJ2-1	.	CASSVLGRLSGDEQFF	TGTGCCAGCAGTGTCCTCGGGAGACTATCAGGGGATGAGCAGTTCTTC
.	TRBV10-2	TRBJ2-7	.	CASAPTQGTVYEQYF	TGCGCCAGCGCTCCAACACAGGGTACAGTCTACGAGCAGTACTTC
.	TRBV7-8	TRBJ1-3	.	CASSVGLQASGNTIYF	TGTGCCAGCAGCGTAGGATTACAGGCTAGTGGAAACACCATATATTTT
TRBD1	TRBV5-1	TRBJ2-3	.	CASSTNPGQGASDTQYF	TGCGCCAGCAGCACCAACCCGGGACAGGGGGCTTCAGATACGCAGTATTTT
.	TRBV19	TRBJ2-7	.	CASSSLGGEQYF	TGTGCCAGTAGTAGCCTTGGGGGCGAGCAGTACTTC
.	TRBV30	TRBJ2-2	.	CAWRGPLNTGELFF	TGTGCCTGGAGGGGACCTTTGAACACCGGGGAGCTGTTTTTT
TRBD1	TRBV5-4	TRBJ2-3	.	CASSLPTGQGTDTQYF	TGTGCCAGCAGTCTACCGACAGGGCAGGGCACAGATACGCAGTATTTT
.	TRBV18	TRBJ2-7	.	CASSPGEEQYF	TGTGCCAGCTCACCAGGGGAAGAGCAGTACTTC
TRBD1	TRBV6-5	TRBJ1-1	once	CASSITGGRAFF	TGTGCCAGCAGTATAACAGGGGGCCGAGCTTTCTTT
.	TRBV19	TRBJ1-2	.	CASSFLQVYGYTF	TGTGCCAGTAGTTTCCTACAGGTTTATGGCTACACCTTC
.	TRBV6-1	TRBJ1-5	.	CASSGFQPQHF	TGTGCCAGCAGTGGTTTTCAGCCCCAGCATTTT
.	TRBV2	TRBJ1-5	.	CASSEVPYTAGNNQPQHF	TGTGCCAGCAGTGAAGTTCCTTACACAGCGGGGAATAATCAGCCCCAGCATTTT
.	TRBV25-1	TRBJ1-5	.	CASSEYGRYQPQHF	TGTGCCAGCAGTGAATATGGCAGATATCAGCCCCAGCATTTT
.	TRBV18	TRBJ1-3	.	CASSPNSGSSGNTIYF	TGTGCCAGCTCACCAAATTCAGGGAGCTCTGGAAACACCATATATTTT
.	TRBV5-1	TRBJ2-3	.	CASSLGGTVKTDTQYF	TGCGCCAGCAGCTTGGGCGGGACAGTCAAGACAGATACGCAGTATTTT
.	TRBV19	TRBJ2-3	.	CASSSRQSLSTDTQYF	TGTGCCAGTAGTTCGCGACAGAGCCTTAGCACAGATACGCAGTATTTT
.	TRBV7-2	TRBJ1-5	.	CASSLGHLGGNQPQHF	TGTGCCAGCAGCTTAGGACATTTAGGAGGAAATCAGCCCCAGCATTTT
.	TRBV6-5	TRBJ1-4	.	CASSPEQGTNEKLFF	TGTGCCAGCAGCCCAGAGCAGGGAACTAATGAAAAACTGTTTTTT
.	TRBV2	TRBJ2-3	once	CASRRDSGSDTQYF	TGTGCCAGCCGTCGGGATAGCGGATCAGATACGCAGTATTTT
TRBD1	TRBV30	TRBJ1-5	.	CAWSPRDSYSNQPQHF	TGTGCCTGGAGTCCAAGGGACAGCTATAGCAATCAGCCCCAGCATTTT
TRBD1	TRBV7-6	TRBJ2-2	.	CASSSQGGTGELFF	TGTGCCAGCAGCTCACAGGGGGGCACCGGGGAGCTGTTTTTT
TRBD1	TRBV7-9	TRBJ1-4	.	CASSAYRGTNEKLFF	TGTGCCAGCAGCGCTTACAGGGGGACTAATGAAAAACTGTTTTTT
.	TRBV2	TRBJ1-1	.	CASEGHWNTEAFF	TGTGCCAGCGAGGGACATTGGAACACTGAAGCTTTCTTT
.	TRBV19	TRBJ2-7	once	CASKSGAEQYF	TGTGCCAGTAAGTCCGGGGCCGAGCAGTACTTC